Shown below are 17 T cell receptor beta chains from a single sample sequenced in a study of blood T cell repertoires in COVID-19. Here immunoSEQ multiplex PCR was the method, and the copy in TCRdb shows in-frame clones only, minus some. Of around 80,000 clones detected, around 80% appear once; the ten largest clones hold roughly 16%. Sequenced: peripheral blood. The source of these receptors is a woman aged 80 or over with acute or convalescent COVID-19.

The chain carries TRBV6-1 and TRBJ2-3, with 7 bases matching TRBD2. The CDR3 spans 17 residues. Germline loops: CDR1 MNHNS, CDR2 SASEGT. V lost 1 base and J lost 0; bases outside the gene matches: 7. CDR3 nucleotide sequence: TGTGCCAGCAGTGAAGTGTTTGGGGGGGGAAGCACAGATACGCAGTATTTT. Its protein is CASSEVFGGGSTDTQYF.

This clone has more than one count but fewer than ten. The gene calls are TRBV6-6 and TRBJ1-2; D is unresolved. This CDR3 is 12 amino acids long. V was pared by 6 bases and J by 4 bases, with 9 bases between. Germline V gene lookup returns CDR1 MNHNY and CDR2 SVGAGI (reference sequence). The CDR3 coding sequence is TGTGCCAGCAGCTCCCCCGGCTATGGCTACACCTTC. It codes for CASSSPGYGYTF.

The CDR3 protein is CASSEYGLTAAGYGYTF. The DNA of the CDR3 is TGTGCCAGCAGTGAATATGGGCTGACAGCAGCAGGCTATGGCTACACCTTC. The chain combines TRBV2 with TRBJ1-2; maybe TRBD1 (5 bases). V dropped 2 bases and J dropped 4 bases, with 20 bases sitting between them. The V gene's germline CDR1 is SNHLY and CDR2 FYNNEI. CDR3 length: 17 amino acids.

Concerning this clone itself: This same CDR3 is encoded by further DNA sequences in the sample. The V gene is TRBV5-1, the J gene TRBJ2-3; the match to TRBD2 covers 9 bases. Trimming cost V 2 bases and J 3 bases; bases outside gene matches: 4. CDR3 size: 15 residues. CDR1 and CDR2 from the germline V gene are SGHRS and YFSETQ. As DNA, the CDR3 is TGCGCCAGCAGCTTAAGTAGCGGGGGTACAGATACGCAGTATTTT. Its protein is CASSLSSGGTDTQYF.

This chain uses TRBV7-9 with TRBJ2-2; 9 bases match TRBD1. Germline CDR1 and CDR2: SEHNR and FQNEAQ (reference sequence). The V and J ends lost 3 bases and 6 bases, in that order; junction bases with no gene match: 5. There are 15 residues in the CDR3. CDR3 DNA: TGTGCCAGCAGCTTTAGGACAGGGGTTGCCGGGGAGCTGTTTTTT. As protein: CASSFRTGVAGELFF.

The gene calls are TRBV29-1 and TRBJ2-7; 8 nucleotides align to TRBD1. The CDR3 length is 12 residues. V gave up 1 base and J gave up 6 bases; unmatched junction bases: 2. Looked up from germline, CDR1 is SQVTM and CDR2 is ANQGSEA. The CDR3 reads CSVEGDRREQYF. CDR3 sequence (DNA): TGCAGCGTTGAAGGGGACAGGCGCGAGCAGTACTTC.

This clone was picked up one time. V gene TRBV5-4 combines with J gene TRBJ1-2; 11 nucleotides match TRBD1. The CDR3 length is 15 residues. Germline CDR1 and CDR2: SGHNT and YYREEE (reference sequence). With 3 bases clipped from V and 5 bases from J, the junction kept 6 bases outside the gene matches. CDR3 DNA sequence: TGTGCCAGCAGCTCAGGACAGGGGGCGAAGTATGGCTACACCTTC. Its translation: CASSSGQGAKYGYTF.

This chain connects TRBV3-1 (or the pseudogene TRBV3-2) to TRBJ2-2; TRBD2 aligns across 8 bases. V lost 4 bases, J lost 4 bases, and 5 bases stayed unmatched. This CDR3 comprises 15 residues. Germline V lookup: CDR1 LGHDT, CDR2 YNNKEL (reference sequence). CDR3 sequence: CASSLGRGVTGELFF. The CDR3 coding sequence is TGTGCCAGCAGCCTCGGGCGGGGGGTCACCGGGGAGCTGTTTTTT.

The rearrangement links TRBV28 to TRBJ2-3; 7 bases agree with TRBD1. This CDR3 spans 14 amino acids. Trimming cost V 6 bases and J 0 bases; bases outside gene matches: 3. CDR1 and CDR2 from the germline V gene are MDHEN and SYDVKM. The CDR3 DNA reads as TGTGCCAGCAGGGGGGACAGCAGCACAGATACGCAGTATTTT. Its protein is CASRGDSSTDTQYF.

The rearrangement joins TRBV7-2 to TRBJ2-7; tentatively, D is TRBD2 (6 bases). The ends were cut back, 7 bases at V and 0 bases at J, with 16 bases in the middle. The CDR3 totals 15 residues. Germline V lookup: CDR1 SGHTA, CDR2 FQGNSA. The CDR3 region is CASTPGERLSYEQYF. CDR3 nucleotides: TGTGCCAGCACCCCGGGGGAACGACTCTCCTACGAGCAGTACTTC.

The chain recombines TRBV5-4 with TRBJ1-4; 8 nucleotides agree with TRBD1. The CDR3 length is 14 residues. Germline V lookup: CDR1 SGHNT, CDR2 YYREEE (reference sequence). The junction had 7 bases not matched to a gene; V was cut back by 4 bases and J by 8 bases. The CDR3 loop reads CASSQDREGEKLFF. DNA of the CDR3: TGTGCCAGCAGCCAGGACAGGGAAGGCGAAAAACTGTTTTTT.

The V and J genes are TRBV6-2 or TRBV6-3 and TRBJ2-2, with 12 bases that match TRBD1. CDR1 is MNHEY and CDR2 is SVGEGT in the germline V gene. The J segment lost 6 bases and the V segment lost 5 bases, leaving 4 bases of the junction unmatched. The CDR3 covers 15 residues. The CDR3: CASSPGTGGPGELFF. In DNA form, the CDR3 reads TGTGCCAGCAGTCCAGGGACAGGGGGCCCCGGGGAGCTGTTTTTT.

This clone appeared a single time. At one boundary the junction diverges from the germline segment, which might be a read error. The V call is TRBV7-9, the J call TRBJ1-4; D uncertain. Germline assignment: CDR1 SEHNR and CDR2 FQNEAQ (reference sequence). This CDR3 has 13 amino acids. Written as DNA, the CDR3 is TGTGCCAGCAGCTTACCAACAAATGAAAAACTGTTTTTT. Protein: CASSLPTNEKLFF.

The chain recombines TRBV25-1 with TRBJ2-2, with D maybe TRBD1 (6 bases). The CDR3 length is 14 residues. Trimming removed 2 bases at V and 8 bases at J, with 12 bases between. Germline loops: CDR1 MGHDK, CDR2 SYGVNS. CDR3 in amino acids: CASSEQGDRGELFF. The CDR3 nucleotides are TGTGCCAGCAGTGAACAGGGCGACAGGGGGGAGCTGTTTTTT.

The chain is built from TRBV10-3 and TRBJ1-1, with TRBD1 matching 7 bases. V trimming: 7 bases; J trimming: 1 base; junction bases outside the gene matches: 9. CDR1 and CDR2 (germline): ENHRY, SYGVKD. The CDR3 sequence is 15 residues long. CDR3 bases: TGTGCCATCACTAGAACAGGGGCGGGGAACACTGAAGCTTTCTTT. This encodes CAITRTGAGNTEAFF.

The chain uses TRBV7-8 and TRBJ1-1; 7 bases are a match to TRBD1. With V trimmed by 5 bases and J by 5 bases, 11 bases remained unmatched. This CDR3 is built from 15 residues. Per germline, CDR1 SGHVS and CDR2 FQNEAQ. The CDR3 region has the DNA TGTGCCAGCAGCCCAGGGGGGACCAGGGGGACTGAAGCTTTCTTT. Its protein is CASSPGGTRGTEAFF.

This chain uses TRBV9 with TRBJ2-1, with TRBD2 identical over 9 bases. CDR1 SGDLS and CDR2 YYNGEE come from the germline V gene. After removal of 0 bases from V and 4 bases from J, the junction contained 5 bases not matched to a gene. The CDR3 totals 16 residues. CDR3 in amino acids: CASSVDGSGGYNEQFF. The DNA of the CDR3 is TGTGCCAGCAGCGTAGATGGTAGCGGGGGTTACAATGAGCAGTTCTTC.